This T cell receptor beta chain comes out of a study of T cell repertoires in cytomegalovirus infection. Study as a whole: Both a matching HLA type and CMV infection were indicated by public TCR beta signatures.

TCRdb independently ran MiXCR on the reads; one entry per CDR3 protein. The sample holds approximately 270,000 distinct CDR3 sequences, approximately 22% seen once. V shed 3 bases, J shed 6 bases, and the junction held 5 bases outside the gene matches. The CDR3 is 16 residues long. Germline V gene sequence: CDR1 KGHDR, CDR2 SFDVKD. For this clonotype: The antigen is not known.

The chain employs TRBV24-1 and TRBJ2-1; 12 bases are a match to TRBD2. The receptor was derived from a human donor in good health (CMV status not recorded). Some clones in this sample may be carry-over from other donors' samples. Sample: cultured PBMCs, taken from culture after CMV antigen stimulation. DNA of the CDR3: TGTGCCACCAGTGATCGGACTAGCGGGAAGGGCAATGAGCAGTTCTTC. As protein: CATSDRTSGKGNEQFF.